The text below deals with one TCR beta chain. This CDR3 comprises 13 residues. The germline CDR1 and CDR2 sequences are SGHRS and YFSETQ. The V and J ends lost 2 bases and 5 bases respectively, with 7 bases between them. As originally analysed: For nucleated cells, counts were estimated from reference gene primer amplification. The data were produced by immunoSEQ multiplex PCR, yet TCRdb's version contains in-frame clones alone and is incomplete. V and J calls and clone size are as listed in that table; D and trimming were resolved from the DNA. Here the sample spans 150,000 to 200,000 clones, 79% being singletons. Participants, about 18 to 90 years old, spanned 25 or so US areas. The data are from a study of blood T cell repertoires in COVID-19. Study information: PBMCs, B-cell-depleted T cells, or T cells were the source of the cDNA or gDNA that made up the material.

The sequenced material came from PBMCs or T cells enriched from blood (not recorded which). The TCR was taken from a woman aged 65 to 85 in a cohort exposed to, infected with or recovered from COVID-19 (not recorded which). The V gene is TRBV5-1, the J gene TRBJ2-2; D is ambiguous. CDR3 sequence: CASSFQETGELFF. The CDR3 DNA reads TGCGCCAGCAGCTTCCAGGAAACCGGGGAGCTGTTTTTT.